The 10 T cell receptor beta chains given below trace back to one sample, sequenced in a study of T cell clonality in common variable immunodeficiency. The protocol was immunoSEQ multiplex PCR, while the TCRdb copy is restricted to in-frame clones and leaves out a portion. Recorded here are around 45,000 clones, none singletons. Specimen: peripheral blood mononuclear cells. The receptor set was obtained from a person aged 18 to 70 in good health.

This clone showed up just a few times. The sequenced part of the CDR3 DNA is TGTGCCAGCTCACCAGAGATTGGGGGGTATAATTCACCC. This encodes CASSPEIGGYNSP. The CDR3 as a whole reads CASSPEIGGYNSPLHF. This chain joins TRBV18 and TRBJ1-6, with D perhaps TRBD1 (5 bases). With the read ending 3 residues before the CDR3 end, the germline J gene is used to fill in that end. Deletions cut 2 bases from V and 4 bases from J, with 12 bases between. Germline loops: CDR1 KGHSH, CDR2 LQKENI. This CDR3 contains 16 residues. The entire variable domain, with the rest obtained from reference TRBV18 and TRBJ1-6, is as follows: NAGVMQNPRHLVRRRGQEARLRCSPMKGHSHVYWYRQLPEEGLKFMVYLQKENIIDESGMPKERFSAEFPKEGPSILRIQQVVRGDSAAYFCASSPEIGGYNSPLHFGNGTRLTVT.

There are many counts of this clone. The read ends 3 residues shy of where the CDR3 ends; the end is completed using the germline J gene. The chain joins TRBV5-1 to TRBJ2-3; 14 nucleotides align to TRBD2. CDR1 and CDR2 from the germline V gene are SGHRS and YFSETQ. Germline trimming cut 1 base from V and 1 base from J; bases unmatched to any gene: 5. The CDR3 has 18 residues. The CDR3 loop reads CASSLPTSGRAGTDTQYF. The CDR3 bases that were read are TGCGCCAGCAGCTTGCCGACTAGCGGGAGGGCGGGCACAGATACG.

Of note for this clone: The sequenced fragment ends 3 residues before the CDR3 boundary, so the rest is inferred from the germline J gene. The rearrangement joins TRBV30 to TRBJ1-2, with TRBD1 matching 7 bases. The germline V gene has CDR1 GTSNPN and CDR2 SVGIG (reference sequence). The CDR3 is made up of 12 amino acids. The covered CDR3 bases are TGTGCCTGGAACTACAGGGGAAACGAC. Translated: CAWNYRGND. Given in full, the CDR3 is CAWNYRGNDYTF.

CDR3 residues: CASSLGQDYEQYF. The CDR3 bases that were read are TGCGCCAGCAGCTTAGGACAGGATTACGAG. The chain joins TRBV5-1 to TRBJ2-7; 7 bases align to TRBD1. The read terminates 3 residues ahead of where the CDR3 ends, so the germline J gene completes it. The V gene end was trimmed by 2 bases and the J gene end by 4 bases; junction bases not matched to a gene: 3. The CDR3 length is 13 residues. CDR1 is SGHRS, CDR2 YFSETQ, per germline.

This clone was seen at least ten times. The read ends 3 residues shy of where the CDR3 ends; the end is completed using the germline J gene. The chain couples TRBV18 to TRBJ2-3; weak D call: TRBD1 (7 bases). The CDR3 length is 16 residues. CDR1 and CDR2 from the germline V gene are KGHSH and LQKENI. V lost 3 bases to trimming and J lost 0 bases, with 13 bases between them. The CDR3 loop is CASSPRQGGSTDTQYF. The CDR3 bases that were read are TGTGCCAGCTCACCCCGTCAGGGGGGCAGCACAGATACG.

This clone was recorded many times. Coverage ceases 3 residues before the CDR3 finishes, and the germline J gene fills in the end. This chain joins TRBV19 and TRBJ2-7, with TRBD1 matching 8 bases. Germline CDR1 LNHDA, CDR2 SQIVND (reference sequence). Germline trimming cut 4 bases from V and 6 bases from J; bases unmatched to any gene: 5. The length of the CDR3 is 13 residues. The CDR3 protein is CASSRGQEGEQYF. CDR3 DNA (partial): TGTGCCAGTAGTAGGGGACAGGAGGGCGAG.

At least ten counts were recorded for this clone. The CDR3 end falls 3 residues outside the read, so it is completed with the germline J gene. This chain joins TRBV5-1 and TRBJ1-5; D call uncertain. The CDR3 has 13 amino acids. The V gene lost 2 bases and the J gene lost 1 base, with 4 bases spanning the gap. Per germline, CDR1 SGHRS and CDR2 YFSETQ. The CDR3 here is CASSLGSNQPQHF. The CDR3 bases that were read are TGCGCCAGCAGCTTAGGCAGCAATCAGCCC.

This clone was seen ten or more times. With the read ending 3 residues before the CDR3 end, the germline J gene is used to fill in that end. The chain employs TRBV18 and TRBJ1-4, with 7 bases fitting TRBD1. CDR1 is KGHSH, CDR2 LQKENI, per germline. The CDR3 spans 15 residues. J lost 8 bases, V lost 6 bases, and 12 bases had no gene match. Partial CDR3 DNA: TGTGCCAGCTCGCCTACAGGGGCCCAGGGGGAAAAA. It specifies CASSPTGAQGEK. Given in full, the CDR3 is CASSPTGAQGEKLFF.

This clone has at least ten counts. The read ends 3 residues before the CDR3 terminus; that terminus is restored from the germline J gene. This chain links TRBV29-1 with TRBJ1-2, with D possibly matching TRBD1 (6 bases). The CDR3 extends over 13 amino acids. Germline V CDR1 and CDR2: SQVTM, ANQGSEA. V lost 6 bases, J lost 2 bases, and 13 bases lay in between. Partial CDR3 DNA: TGCAGCGTCCGACCACAGGGAAACTATGGC. Protein product: CSVRPQGNYG. Given in full, the CDR3 is CSVRPQGNYGYTF.

This clone came up many times. The read terminates 3 residues before the CDR3 end, so the remaining end is supplied by the germline J gene. The chain carries TRBV7-3 and TRBJ2-7; the match to TRBD1 covers 9 bases. The CDR3 has 14 amino acids. Germline CDR1 is SGHTA and CDR2 is FQGTGA. Trimming at V came to 5 bases and at J to 6 bases, leaving 8 bases not matched to a gene. CDR3 protein: CASSLGQGRGEQYF. The DNA read from the CDR3 is TGTGCCAGCAGCCTGGGACAGGGAAGGGGCGAG.